This record covers a single T cell receptor beta chain. Its antigen remains unknown. The CDR3 has 15 amino acids. With 2 bases clipped from V and 7 bases from J, the junction kept 11 bases outside the gene matches. CDR1 is SGHTA and CDR2 is FQGNSA in the germline V gene. Unique molecular identifiers tagged the TCRbeta library. Each CDR3 protein gets one entry after TCRdb re-called the PCR reads with MiXCR. The sample holds roughly 220,000 distinct CDR3 sequences, about 8.4% seen once. The record originates from a study of T-cell reconstitution after alpha-beta-depleted transplantation in children. Whole-study results and caveats: There were reportedly several hundred expanded graft clones from which alpha-beta T cells came about two months after transplant. There were some patients whose high TCRbeta diversity at day 60 came from surviving recipient T cells and thymic progenitors.

Here the sequenced sample was PBMCs, mostly from graft donor cells, taken 360 days after TCRalphabeta/CD19-depleted stem cell transplant. The chain carries TRBV7-2 and TRBJ2-7, with TRBD2 matching 7 bases. The TCR originated in a male patient between 2 and 10 years old who had a stem cell transplant for acute myeloid leukemia, so the T cells may come from the graft donor. The DNA of the CDR3 is TGTGCCAGCAGCTTAAGCGGGACTTCGGCATTGGAGCAGTACTTC. Protein product: CASSLSGTSALEQYF.